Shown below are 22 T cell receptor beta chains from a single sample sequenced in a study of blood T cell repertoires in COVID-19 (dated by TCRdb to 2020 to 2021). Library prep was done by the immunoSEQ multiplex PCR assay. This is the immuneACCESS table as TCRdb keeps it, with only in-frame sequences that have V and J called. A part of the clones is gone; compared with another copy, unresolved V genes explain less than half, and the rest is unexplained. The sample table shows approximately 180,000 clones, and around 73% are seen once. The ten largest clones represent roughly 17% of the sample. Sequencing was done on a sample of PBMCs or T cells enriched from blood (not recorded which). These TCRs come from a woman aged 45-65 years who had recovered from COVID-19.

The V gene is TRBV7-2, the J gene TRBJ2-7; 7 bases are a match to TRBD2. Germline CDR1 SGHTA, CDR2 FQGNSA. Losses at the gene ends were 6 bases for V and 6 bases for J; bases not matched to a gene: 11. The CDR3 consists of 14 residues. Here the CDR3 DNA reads TGTGCCAGCAGGCCGGGAGGATCTCCCTCCGAGCAGTACTTC. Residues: CASRPGGSPSEQYF.

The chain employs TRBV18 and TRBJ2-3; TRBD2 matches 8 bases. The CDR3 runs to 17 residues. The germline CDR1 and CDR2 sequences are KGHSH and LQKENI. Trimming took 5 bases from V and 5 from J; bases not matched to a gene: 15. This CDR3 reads CASSVLGQPGGGDTQYF. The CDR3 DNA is TGTGCCAGCTCAGTTCTCGGACAACCCGGGGGGGGAGATACGCAGTATTTT.

The CDR3 nucleotides read TGTGCCTGGAGTGTACTTAGCCTCCGGGGTGAGCAGTTCTTC. Its translation: CAWSVLSLRGEQFF. This sequence joins TRBV30 and TRBJ2-1; D is perhaps TRBD2 (5 bases). The CDR3 has 14 residues. Germline assignment: CDR1 GTSNPN and CDR2 SVGIG (reference sequence). Trimming removed 0 bases at V and 9 bases at J, with 15 bases between.

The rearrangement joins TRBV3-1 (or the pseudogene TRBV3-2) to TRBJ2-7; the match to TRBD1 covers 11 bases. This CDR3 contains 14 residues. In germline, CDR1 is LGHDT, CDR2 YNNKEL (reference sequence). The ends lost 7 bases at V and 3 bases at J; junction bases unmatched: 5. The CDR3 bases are TGTGCCAGCACCCCCGGGACAGGGGGCTACGAGCAGTACTTC. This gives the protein CASTPGTGGYEQYF.

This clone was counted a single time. CDR3 bases: TGTGCCAGCAGCGGAAGGGACAGGGACACTGAAGCTTTCTTT. This gives the protein CASSGRDRDTEAFF. The rearrangement uses TRBV3-1 (or the pseudogene TRBV3-2) and TRBJ1-1, with 9 nucleotides matching TRBD1. V dropped 5 bases and J dropped 3; count of bases not matched to a gene: 4. In germline, CDR1 is LGHDT, CDR2 YNNKEL (reference sequence). The CDR3 loop spans 14 amino acids.

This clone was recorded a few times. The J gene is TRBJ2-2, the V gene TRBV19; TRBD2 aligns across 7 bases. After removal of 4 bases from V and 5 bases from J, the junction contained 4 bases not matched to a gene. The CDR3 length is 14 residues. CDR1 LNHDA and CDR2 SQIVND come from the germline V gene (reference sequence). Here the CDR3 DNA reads TGTGCCAGTAGTACTGCGCGGGAGACCGGGGAGCTGTTTTTT. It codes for CASSTARETGELFF.

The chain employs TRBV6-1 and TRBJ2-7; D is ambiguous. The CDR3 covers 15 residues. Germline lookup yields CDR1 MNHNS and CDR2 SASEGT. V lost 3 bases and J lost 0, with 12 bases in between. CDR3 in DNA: TGTGCCAGCAGTGAGACTGTGTTCCTCTCCTACGAGCAGTACTTC. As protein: CASSETVFLSYEQYF.

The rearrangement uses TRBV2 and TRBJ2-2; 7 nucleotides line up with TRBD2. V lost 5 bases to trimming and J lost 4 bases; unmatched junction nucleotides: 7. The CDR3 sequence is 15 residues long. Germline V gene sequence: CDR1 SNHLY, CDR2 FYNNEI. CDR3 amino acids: CASSRGRAGTGELFF. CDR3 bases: TGTGCCAGCAGTCGTGGGAGGGCGGGCACCGGGGAGCTGTTTTTT.

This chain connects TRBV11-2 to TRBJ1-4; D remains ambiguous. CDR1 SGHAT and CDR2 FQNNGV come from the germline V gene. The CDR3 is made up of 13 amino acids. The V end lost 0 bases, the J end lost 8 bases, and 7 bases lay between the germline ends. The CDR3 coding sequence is TGTGCCAGCAGCTTAGACAGGAGGGAAAAACTGTTTTTT. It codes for CASSLDRREKLFF.

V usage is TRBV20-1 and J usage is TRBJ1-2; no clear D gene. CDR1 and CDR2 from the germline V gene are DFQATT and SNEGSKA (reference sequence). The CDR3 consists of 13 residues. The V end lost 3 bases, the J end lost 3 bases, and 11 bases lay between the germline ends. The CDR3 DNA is TGCAGTGCTAGTAAACAGCCAGACTATGGCTACACCTTC. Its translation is CSASKQPDYGYTF.

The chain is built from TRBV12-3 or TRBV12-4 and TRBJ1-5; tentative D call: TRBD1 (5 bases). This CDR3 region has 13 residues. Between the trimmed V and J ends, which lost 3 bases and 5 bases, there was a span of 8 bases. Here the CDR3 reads CASSFGGDQPQHF. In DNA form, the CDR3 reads TGTGCCAGCAGTTTTGGGGGGGATCAGCCCCAGCATTTT.

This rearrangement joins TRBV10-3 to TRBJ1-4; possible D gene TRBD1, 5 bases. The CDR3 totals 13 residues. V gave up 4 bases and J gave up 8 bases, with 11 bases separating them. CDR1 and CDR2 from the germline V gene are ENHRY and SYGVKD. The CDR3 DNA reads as TGTGCCATCAGTGTCCAGGGCAGGGAAAAACTGTTTTTT. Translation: CAISVQGREKLFF.

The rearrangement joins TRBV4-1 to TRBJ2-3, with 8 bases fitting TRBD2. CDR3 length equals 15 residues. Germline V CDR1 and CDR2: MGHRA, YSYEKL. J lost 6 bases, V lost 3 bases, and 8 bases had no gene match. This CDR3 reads CASSHIGTRLDTQYF. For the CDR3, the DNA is TGCGCCAGCAGCCATATAGGGACTAGACTTGATACGCAGTATTTT.

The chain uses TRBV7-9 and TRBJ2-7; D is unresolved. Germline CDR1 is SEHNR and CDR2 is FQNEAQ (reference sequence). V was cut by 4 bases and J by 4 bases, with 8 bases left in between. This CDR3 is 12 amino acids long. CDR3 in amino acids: CASSSQFYEQYF. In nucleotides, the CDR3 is TGTGCCAGCAGCTCACAATTTTACGAGCAGTACTTC.

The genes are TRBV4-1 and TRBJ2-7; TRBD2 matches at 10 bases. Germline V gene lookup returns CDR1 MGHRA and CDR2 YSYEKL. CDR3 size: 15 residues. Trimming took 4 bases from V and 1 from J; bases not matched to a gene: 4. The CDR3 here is CASSRGLAESYEQYF. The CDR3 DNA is TGCGCCAGCAGCCGAGGACTAGCGGAGTCCTACGAGCAGTACTTC.

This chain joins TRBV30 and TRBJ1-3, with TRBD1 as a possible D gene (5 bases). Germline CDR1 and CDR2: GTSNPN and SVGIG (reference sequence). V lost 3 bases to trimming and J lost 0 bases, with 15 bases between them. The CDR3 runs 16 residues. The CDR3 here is CAWSPRQSYSGNTIYF. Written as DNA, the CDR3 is TGTGCCTGGAGCCCTAGACAGTCCTACTCTGGAAACACCATATATTTT.

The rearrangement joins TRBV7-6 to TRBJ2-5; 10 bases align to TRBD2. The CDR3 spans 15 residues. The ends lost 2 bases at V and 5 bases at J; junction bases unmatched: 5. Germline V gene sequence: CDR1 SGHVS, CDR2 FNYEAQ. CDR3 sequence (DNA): TGTGCCAGCAGCTTAAAGCGGGAGGGCAGGGAGACCCAGTACTTC. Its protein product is CASSLKREGRETQYF.

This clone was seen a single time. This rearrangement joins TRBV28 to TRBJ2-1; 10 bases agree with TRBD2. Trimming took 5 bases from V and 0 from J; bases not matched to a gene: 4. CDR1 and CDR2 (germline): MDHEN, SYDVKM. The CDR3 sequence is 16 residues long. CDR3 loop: CASSPVAGGSYNEQFF. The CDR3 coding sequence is TGTGCCAGCAGTCCCGTAGCGGGAGGCTCCTACAATGAGCAGTTCTTC.

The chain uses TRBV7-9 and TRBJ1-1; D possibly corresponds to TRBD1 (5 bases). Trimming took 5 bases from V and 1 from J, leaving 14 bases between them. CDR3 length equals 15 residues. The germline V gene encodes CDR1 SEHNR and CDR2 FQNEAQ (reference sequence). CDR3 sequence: CASSPGGGRNTEAFF. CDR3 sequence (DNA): TGTGCCAGCAGCCCGGGGGGAGGGCGGAACACTGAAGCTTTCTTT.

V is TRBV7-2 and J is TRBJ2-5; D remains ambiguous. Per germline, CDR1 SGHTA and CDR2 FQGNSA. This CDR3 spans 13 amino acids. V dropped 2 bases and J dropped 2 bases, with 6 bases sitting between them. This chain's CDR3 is CASSLQIQETQYF. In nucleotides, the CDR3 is TGTGCCAGCAGCTTACAGATACAAGAGACCCAGTACTTC.

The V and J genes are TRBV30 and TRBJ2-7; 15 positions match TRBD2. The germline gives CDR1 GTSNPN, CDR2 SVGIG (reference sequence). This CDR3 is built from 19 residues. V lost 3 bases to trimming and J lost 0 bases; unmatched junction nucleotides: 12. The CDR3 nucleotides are TGTGCCTGGAGAGCCCGGACTAGCGGGAGGGCCGACAGCTCCTACGAGCAGTACTTC. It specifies CAWRARTSGRADSSYEQYF.

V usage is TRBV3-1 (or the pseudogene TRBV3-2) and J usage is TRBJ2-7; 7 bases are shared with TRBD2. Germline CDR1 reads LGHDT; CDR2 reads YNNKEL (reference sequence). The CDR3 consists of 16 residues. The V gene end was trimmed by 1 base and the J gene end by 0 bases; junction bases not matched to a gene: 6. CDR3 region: CASSQAWGGSSYEQYF. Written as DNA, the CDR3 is TGTGCCAGCAGCCAAGCCTGGGGGGGGAGCTCCTACGAGCAGTACTTC.